These 32 T cell receptor beta chains share one sample of origin, sequenced in a study of T-cell reconstitution after alpha-beta-depleted transplantation in children. Unique molecular identifiers were built into the TCRbeta library. MiXCR, run by TCRdb on the PCR reads, gives a single entry per CDR3 protein. Of about 260,000 distinct CDR3 sequences listed, 6.5% to 9% are singletons. The specimen was PBMCs, mostly from graft donor cells, collected 180 days after TCRalphabeta/CD19-depleted stem cell transplant. These receptors were obtained from a male patient younger than 18 who had a stem cell transplant for acute lymphoblastic leukemia, so the T cells may come from the graft donor.

A remark on this clonotype: A read error may explain this, as a much larger clone is one base away. The chain joins TRBV27 to TRBJ2-1; 10 bases map to TRBD2. Germline-derived CDR1 and CDR2 are MNHEY and SMNVEV (reference sequence). Trimming at V came to 1 base and at J to 3 bases, leaving 12 bases not matched to a gene. This CDR3 spans 19 amino acids. CDR3 sequence: CASSLWGCTSGTFYNEQFF. The CDR3 DNA follows: TGTGCCAGCAGTTTATGGGGATGCACTAGCGGGACCTTCTACAATGAGCAGTTCTTC.

This clonotype was recorded many times. V and J are TRBV3-1 and TRBJ2-5; 10 bases fit TRBD2. CDR1 is LGHDT and CDR2 is YNNKEL in the germline V gene (reference sequence). This CDR3 has 15 amino acids. The V segment lost 5 bases and the J segment 5 bases; nucleotides outside the gene matches: 8. CDR3 bases: TGTGCCAGCAGCAGAGCGGGAGGGTTGGAGGAGACCCAGTACTTC. Translating it yields CASSRAGGLEETQYF.

This clonotype has only a few counts. The chain combines TRBV9 with TRBJ1-2, with D unresolved. Germline V CDR1 and CDR2: SGDLS, YYNGEE. CDR3 length: 14 amino acids. Trimming cost V 0 bases and J 5 bases, with 11 bases left between them. The CDR3 nucleotides read TGTGCCAGCAGCGTAGCTACGGGAGGGTATGGCTACACCTTC. Translation: CASSVATGGYGYTF.

Many counts were recorded for this clonotype. The chain carries TRBV20-1 and TRBJ2-1, with TRBD2 matching 14 bases. CDR1 DFQATT and CDR2 SNEGSKA come from the germline V gene (reference sequence). V was clipped by 3 bases and J by 7 bases; unmatched bases: 8. The CDR3 covers 16 residues. In nucleotides, the CDR3 is TGCAGTGCTAGGCTAGGACTAGCGGGAGGTGAAAATGAGCAGTTCTTC. The encoded protein is CSARLGLAGGENEQFF.

This clonotype was seen repeatedly, ten times or more. This sequence joins TRBV28 and TRBJ2-7; D is possibly TRBD1 (5 bases). The V gene lost 4 bases and the J gene lost 1 base, with 20 bases spanning the gap. The CDR3 length is 17 residues. Germline CDR1 MDHEN, CDR2 SYDVKM. The CDR3 reads CASSSFPRDSWSYEQYF. In DNA, the CDR3 is TGTGCCAGCAGTTCCTTCCCCAGGGATAGTTGGTCCTACGAGCAGTACTTC.

This clonotype was detected ten times or more. The rearrangement joins TRBV6-2 or TRBV6-3 to TRBJ2-2, with D perhaps assigned TRBD1 or TRBD2 (6 bases each). The germline V gene encodes CDR1 MNHEY and CDR2 SVGEGT. V was trimmed by 4 bases and J by 0 bases, leaving 12 bases between them. This CDR3 region has 16 residues. As DNA, the CDR3 is TGTGCCAGCAGTTTCGGGGGCTTCGCGAACACCGGGGAGCTGTTTTTT. Protein: CASSFGGFANTGELFF.

Regarding this clonotype: A much bigger clone sits one base away, suggesting this may be a read error. This chain links TRBV20-1 with TRBJ2-5; D uncertain. Looked up from germline, CDR1 is DFQATT and CDR2 is SNEGSKA (reference sequence). The CDR3 is 11 amino acids. The CDR3 DNA is TGCAGTCTGGTGTACCAAGTGACCCAGTACTTC. As protein: CSLVYQVTQYF.

This clonotype was picked up a small number of times. The V gene is TRBV27, the J gene TRBJ2-1, with no clear D. Germline V gives CDR1 MNHEY, CDR2 SMNVEV (reference sequence). CDR3 length equals 13 residues. Trimming took 0 bases from V and 6 from J, leaving 6 bases between them. CDR3 residues: CASSLSFPNEQFF. The CDR3 DNA reads as TGTGCCAGCAGTTTATCTTTTCCCAATGAGCAGTTCTTC.

This clonotype was observed at least ten times. The chain employs TRBV27 and TRBJ1-1, with D perhaps TRBD1 (6 bases). V lost 5 bases, J lost 3 bases, and 19 bases lay in between. The CDR3 is 16 amino acids. The germline CDR1 and CDR2 sequences are MNHEY and SMNVEV (reference sequence). The CDR3 protein is CASSRFRDRFDTEAFF. In nucleotides, the CDR3 is TGTGCCAGCAGTCGTTTTCGCGACAGGTTTGACACTGAAGCTTTCTTT.

In this sample, this clonotype turned up many times. V and J are TRBV20-1 and TRBJ2-3; D unresolved. Germline CDR1 reads DFQATT; CDR2 reads SNEGSKA (reference sequence). V was trimmed by 2 bases and J by 2 bases, leaving 5 bases between them. This CDR3 contains 12 residues. The CDR3 nucleotides are TGCAGTGCTAGAATTGTCACAGATACGCAGTATTTT. Translating gives CSARIVTDTQYF.

This clonotype came up many times. The chain employs TRBV20-1 and TRBJ2-3; D gene unclear. Trimming pared 5 bases from V and 6 bases from J, leaving 21 bases between. CDR1 DFQATT and CDR2 SNEGSKA come from the germline V gene (reference sequence). The CDR3 spans 15 residues. The CDR3 coding sequence is TGCAGTGCTCCCCGGGCGGCAGCCCGCAGGGATACGCAGTATTTT. Encoded protein: CSAPRAAARRDTQYF.

This clonotype was seen ten or more times. This chain connects TRBV7-9 to TRBJ1-1; D might be TRBD1 (5 bases). Trimming cost V 1 base and J 7 bases, with 7 bases left between them. Germline CDR1 reads SEHNR; CDR2 reads FQNEAQ (reference sequence). The length of the CDR3 is 12 residues. As DNA, the CDR3 is TGTGCCAGCAGCTTAGATGGGGGTGAAGCTTTCTTT. Its protein is CASSLDGGEAFF. The full variable domain, completed using reference TRBV7-9 and TRBJ1-1, is DTGVSQNPRHKITKRGQNVTFRCDPISEHNRLYWYRQTLGQGPEFLTYFQNEAQLEKSRLLSDRFSAERPKGSFSTLEIQRTEQGDSAMYLCASSLDGGEAFFGQGTRLTVV.

This clonotype was seen ten or more times. The chain recombines TRBV5-1 with TRBJ2-2; D is ambiguous. Germline loops: CDR1 SGHRS, CDR2 YFSETQ. CDR3 length equals 14 residues. V lost 3 bases and J 2 bases, leaving 8 bases between the germline ends. The CDR3 sequence is CASSSGYNTGELFF. In nucleotides, the CDR3 is TGCGCCAGCAGCTCCGGCTACAACACCGGGGAGCTGTTTTTT.

This clonotype was seen many times. The gene calls are TRBV25-1 and TRBJ2-3; D is ambiguous. The germline V and J ends were trimmed by 3 bases and 5 bases, with 15 bases remaining between them. The CDR3 covers 15 residues. Germline V gene lookup returns CDR1 MGHDK and CDR2 SYGVNS. The DNA of the CDR3 is TGTGCCAGCAGTGACCGCATCACAACCCGAGATACGCAGTATTTT. It codes for CASSDRITTRDTQYF. The complete variable domain, with remaining parts taken from reference TRBV25-1 and TRBJ2-3, reads EADIYQTPRYLVIGTGKKITLECSQTMGHDKMYWYQQDPGMELHLIHYSYGVNSTEKGDLSSESTVSRIRTEHFPLTLESARPSHTSQYLCASSDRITTRDTQYFGPGTRLTVL.

This clonotype was seen many times. The chain carries TRBV10-3 and TRBJ2-1; the D gene is possibly TRBD2 (5 bases). V was clipped by 0 bases and J by 12 bases, with 18 bases between them. The CDR3 has 15 amino acids. From germline, CDR1 is ENHRY and CDR2 SYGVKD. The CDR3 nucleotides are TGTGCCATCAGTGAGTCTGAGGGTTTTGCCAAGGGGCAGTTCTTC. Translation: CAISESEGFAKGQFF.

This clonotype came up many times. The genes are TRBV15 and TRBJ2-7; D might be TRBD2 (7 bases). The length of the CDR3 is 14 residues. Germline V gene lookup returns CDR1 LNHNV and CDR2 YYDKDF (reference sequence). Between the trimmed V and J ends, which lost 3 bases and 5 bases, there was a span of 14 bases. CDR3 residues: CATSRGRGAHEQYF. The CDR3 DNA sequence: TGTGCCACCAGCAGGGGCCGGGGGGCCCACGAGCAGTACTTC.

This clonotype was counted many times. This sequence joins TRBV7-8 and TRBJ2-1; 9 bases match TRBD1. Per germline, CDR1 SGHVS and CDR2 FQNEAQ. The length of the CDR3 is 15 residues. The junction had 15 bases not matched to a gene; V was cut back by 9 bases and J by 9 bases. CDR3 in amino acids: CASVPGDRVGGEQFF. The DNA of the CDR3 is TGTGCCAGTGTCCCTGGGGACAGGGTCGGGGGTGAGCAGTTCTTC.

This clonotype was counted many times. This chain joins TRBV15 and TRBJ2-7, with 10 bases matching TRBD2. CDR3 size: 16 residues. V lost 3 bases and J lost 0; bases outside the gene matches: 5. Germline V gene data show CDR1 as LNHNV and CDR2 as YYDKDF (reference sequence). CDR3 protein: CATSRSLAGSSYEQYF. As DNA, the CDR3 is TGTGCCACCAGCAGGTCACTAGCGGGGAGCTCCTACGAGCAGTACTTC. The full variable domain, its missing parts supplied by reference TRBV15 and TRBJ2-7, is DAMVIQNPRYQVTQFGKPVTLSCSQTLNHNVMYWYQQKSSQAPKLLFHYYDKDFNNEADTPDNFQSRRPNTSFCFLDIRSPGLGDTAMYLCATSRSLAGSSYEQYFGPGTRLTVT.

This clonotype has a count of ten or more. The chain joins TRBV6-1 to TRBJ2-7; D remains ambiguous. V lost 4 bases to trimming and J lost 0 bases, with 10 bases between them. CDR3 length: 14 amino acids. Per germline, CDR1 MNHNS and CDR2 SASEGT. Here the CDR3 DNA reads TGTGCCAGCAGTGCCAGGTTTAGCTCCTACGAGCAGTACTTC. This codes for CASSARFSSYEQYF.

This clonotype was picked up many times. This chain joins TRBV29-1 and TRBJ2-7; possible D gene TRBD1, 6 bases. This CDR3 is 14 amino acids long. Germline lookup yields CDR1 SQVTM and CDR2 ANQGSEA. V was trimmed by 1 base and J by 3 bases, leaving 13 bases between them. The CDR3 DNA follows: TGCAGCGTTGAAGGGGGAATAGGGGGCTACGAGCAGTACTTC. This translates into CSVEGGIGGYEQYF.

This clonotype turned up a few times. This CDR3 reads CASSPRGSAGLSTDTQYF. DNA for the CDR3: TGTGCCAGCAGCCCTAGAGGGAGCGCGGGGCTAAGCACAGATACGCAGTATTTT. The J gene is TRBJ2-3, the V gene TRBV11-2; possibly TRBD2 for D (6 bases). This CDR3 comprises 18 residues. V lost 5 bases to trimming and J lost 0 bases, with 21 bases between them. Germline CDR1 reads SGHAT; CDR2 reads FQNNGV. Drawing the rest from reference TRBV11-2 and TRBJ2-3, the complete variable domain is EAGVAQSPRYKIIEKRQSVAFWCNPISGHATLYWYQQILGQGPKLLIQFQNNGVVDDSQLPKDRFSAERLKGVDSTLKIQPAKLEDSAVYLCASSPRGSAGLSTDTQYFGPGTRLTVL.

This clonotype has a count of ten or more. The rearrangement joins TRBV7-3 to TRBJ2-1; no clear D gene. The CDR3 covers 13 residues. Germline V lookup: CDR1 SGHTA, CDR2 FQGTGA. V gave up 3 bases and J gave up 5 bases, with 8 bases separating them. This CDR3 is CASSFGWNNEQFF. CDR3 DNA sequence: TGTGCCAGCAGCTTCGGCTGGAACAATGAGCAGTTCTTC. Looking up the rest from reference TRBV7-3 and TRBJ2-1 gives the full variable domain: GAGVSQTPSNKVTEKGKYVELRCDPISGHTALYWYRQSLGQGPEFLIYFQGTGAADDSGLPNDRFFAVRPEGSVSTLKIQRTERGDSAVYLCASSFGWNNEQFFGPGTRLTVL.

The sample holds many counts of this clonotype. The chain has TRBV10-3 and TRBJ2-7; D gene uncertain. V lost 6 bases and J 3 bases, leaving 15 bases between the germline ends. Germline V gives CDR1 ENHRY, CDR2 SYGVKD. The CDR3 consists of 14 residues. CDR3 protein: CAISYMGMGYEQYF. The DNA for the CDR3 is TGTGCCATCAGCTACATGGGGATGGGCTACGAGCAGTACTTC.

Ten or more counts support this clonotype. The chain is built from TRBV12-3 or TRBV12-4 and TRBJ1-5; D is undetermined. Trimming left V 1 base short and J 3 bases short, with 7 bases between. The CDR3 totals 14 residues. CDR3 in DNA: TGTGCCAGCAGTTTAGTGGGATTCAATCAGCCCCAGCATTTT. This codes for CASSLVGFNQPQHF.

Notes on this clonotype: This clone may be a read error of a much larger clone one base away. The gene calls are TRBV19 and TRBJ1-1; D is ambiguous. In germline, CDR1 is LNHDA, CDR2 SQIVND (reference sequence). The ends were cut back, 3 bases at V and 6 bases at J, with 11 bases in the middle. The CDR3 loop spans 13 amino acids. The CDR3 protein is CASSIQVGAEAFF. Written as DNA, the CDR3 is TGTGCCAGTAGTATTCAAGTGGGCGCTGAAGCTTTCTTT.

This rearrangement joins TRBV7-9 to TRBJ2-3; no reliable D call. In germline, CDR1 is SEHNR, CDR2 FQNEAQ (reference sequence). This CDR3 contains 13 residues. V lost 5 bases and J 3 bases, leaving 9 bases between the germline ends. The CDR3 sequence: CASSLDPTDTQYF. The CDR3 DNA is TGTGCCAGCAGCCTGGACCCTACAGATACGCAGTATTTT.

The V gene is TRBV2, the J gene TRBJ2-6, with D unclear. The CDR3 is 17 amino acids. CDR1 is SNHLY, CDR2 FYNNEI, per germline. CDR3 DNA: TGTACCTTCAGTTCAGATACCATCCTCTCTGGGGCCAACGTCCTGACTTTC. Translating it yields CTFSSDTILSGANVLTF.

This clonotype was seen many times. This rearrangement joins TRBV20-1 to TRBJ2-3, with D perhaps being TRBD1 or TRBD2 (5 bases each). Trimming stripped 0 bases from V and 0 bases from J, with 13 bases between. Germline CDR1 DFQATT, CDR2 SNEGSKA (reference sequence). This CDR3 is 16 amino acids long. The CDR3 here is CSARDVRGESTDTQYF. CDR3 sequence (DNA): TGCAGTGCTAGAGATGTGCGAGGGGAAAGCACAGATACGCAGTATTTT.

This clonotype has a count of ten or more. The chain uses TRBV12-3 or TRBV12-4 and TRBJ2-3; 8 bases are a match to TRBD2. The J segment lost 2 bases and the V segment lost 7 bases, leaving 11 bases of the junction unmatched. The CDR3 covers 16 residues. The CDR3: CASTPGGGLNTDTQYF. The CDR3 nucleotides read TGTGCCAGCACCCCGGGCGGGGGGCTCAACACAGATACGCAGTATTTT.

This clonotype has at least ten counts. V gene TRBV5-1 combines with J gene TRBJ1-4; D remains unclear. Germline CDR1 is SGHRS and CDR2 is YFSETQ. V was pared by 4 bases and J by 0 bases, with 10 bases between. The CDR3 covers 15 residues. CDR3 sequence: CASSRGPSTNEKLFF. CDR3 bases: TGCGCCAGCAGCCGCGGACCCTCAACTAATGAAAAACTGTTTTTT.

The table lists this clonotype with many counts. This chain connects TRBV7-9 to TRBJ2-1; 9 bases map to TRBD1. V lost 3 bases to trimming and J lost 8 bases; unmatched junction nucleotides: 8. Germline CDR1 is SEHNR and CDR2 is FQNEAQ (reference sequence). This CDR3 is 15 amino acids long. The DNA of the CDR3 is TGTGCCAGCAGCTTCCGGGACAGGGACGTCGATGAGCAGTTCTTC. Amino acid sequence: CASSFRDRDVDEQFF.

This clonotype was recorded at least ten times. The V gene is TRBV12-3 or TRBV12-4, the J gene TRBJ2-7; D possibly uses TRBD1 or TRBD2 (8 bases each). The CDR3 sequence is 16 residues long. Trimming stripped 6 bases from V and 2 bases from J, with 20 bases between. The CDR3 DNA sequence: TGTGCCAGCAGCCCCGGGAGGGAACAGGGGGCCTACGAGCAGTACTTC. This translates into CASSPGREQGAYEQYF.